The present T cell receptor (beta chain) was sequenced within a study of OX40 agonist ivuxolimab in advanced cancers. The study, taken as a whole, reports: Both blood CD4+ and CD8+ T cells showed clonal growth by week 6 at 0.1 to 3.0 mg/kg.

Concerning this clone itself: What it recognizes is unknown.

This table comes from immunoSEQ multiplex PCR, and its TCRdb copy is limited to in-frame clones, with some not included. The repertoire holds 65,000 or so clones, with roughly 80% as singletons. The CDR3 totals 15 residues. Source: CD4+ or CD8+ T cells sorted from blood, taken in a trial of the OX40 agonist ivuxolimab. The chain employs TRBV21-1 and TRBJ2-4; TRBD1, the D gene given by the table, was not confirmed from the DNA. TRBV21-1 is a recognized pseudogene. This clonotype was obtained from an adult with an advanced solid tumor such as melanoma, head and neck, liver or kidney cancer. The CDR3 reads CASSDRGPAKNIQYF. In DNA form, the CDR3 reads TGTGCCAGCAGCGACAGGGGTCCAGCCAAAAACATTCAGTACTTC.